The 21 T cell receptor beta chains listed next were all sequenced from one sample in a study of somatic mutations in cytotoxic T cells in rheumatoid arthritis. This table comes from immunoSEQ multiplex PCR, and its TCRdb copy is limited to in-frame clones, with some not included. This sample has some 20,000 clones, with over 75% found just once. Specimen: CD8+ T cells sorted from blood. The receptor set was obtained from a young man with rheumatoid arthritis.

The rearrangement uses TRBV4-3 and TRBJ2-2; D gene unclear. This CDR3 has 16 amino acids. CDR1 LGHNA and CDR2 YSLEER come from the germline V gene. V was pared by 0 bases and J by 1 base, with 9 bases between. CDR3 coding DNA: TGCGCCAGCAGCCAAGAGAGCCAGCAGAACACCGGGGAGCTGTTTTTT. Residues: CASSQESQQNTGELFF.

The rearrangement links TRBV19 to TRBJ2-4; the D is unclear. Germline values: CDR1 LNHDA, CDR2 SQIVND (reference sequence). Trimming removed 9 bases at V and 2 bases at J, with 17 bases between. This CDR3 is 15 amino acids long. This CDR3 reads CARPGPYNSKNIQYF. The CDR3, as DNA: TGTGCCAGGCCAGGTCCCTACAACTCCAAAAACATTCAGTACTTC.

The genes are TRBV6-6 and TRBJ2-7; tentatively, D is TRBD1 (6 bases). This CDR3 comprises 15 residues. Trimming removed 1 base from V and 6 bases from J, with 16 bases in between. In germline, CDR1 is MNHNY, CDR2 SVGAGI (reference sequence). CDR3 in amino acids: CASSYLGGPRGEQYF. The CDR3 DNA is TGTGCCAGCAGTTACTTAGGGGGTCCGAGGGGCGAGCAGTACTTC.

The V call is TRBV10-3, the J call TRBJ1-3, with unresolved D. The V gene lost 3 bases and the J gene lost 3 bases, with 21 bases spanning the gap. Germline CDR1 ENHRY, CDR2 SYGVKD. The CDR3 length is 18 residues. CDR3 loop: CAISERAEKRIGGNTIYF. In nucleotides, the CDR3 is TGTGCCATCAGTGAACGGGCAGAAAAAAGGATCGGTGGAAACACCATATATTTT.

The chain couples TRBV2 to TRBJ1-6, with TRBD1 as a possible D gene (6 bases). Trimming took 6 bases from V and 0 from J, leaving 12 bases between them. This CDR3 is built from 16 residues. Germline V gene sequence: CDR1 SNHLY, CDR2 FYNNEI. The DNA for the CDR3 is TGTGCCAGCAGGACAGGTTCTAGCTCCTATAATTCACCCCTCCACTTT. Protein sequence: CASRTGSSSYNSPLHF.

The chain links TRBV7-9 to TRBJ1-3; D is ambiguous. Trimming took off 4 bases at V and 4 bases at J, with 11 bases between the two ends. Germline CDR1 and CDR2: SEHNR and FQNEAQ (reference sequence). CDR3 length: 14 amino acids. The CDR3 DNA follows: TGTGCCAGCAGCTCCAACCCTAGGGGAAACACCATATATTTT. Translated: CASSSNPRGNTIYF.

This sequence joins TRBV6-5 and TRBJ2-5; D tentatively fits TRBD1 or TRBD2 (6 bases each). Germline V gene lookup returns CDR1 MNHEY and CDR2 SVGAGI. Trimming cost V 4 bases and J 11 bases, with 17 bases left between them. CDR3 length equals 13 residues. The CDR3 DNA follows: TGTGCCAGCAGTTCTGGGGGGCATTGGGAGCAGTACTTC. This codes for CASSSGGHWEQYF.

The chain combines TRBV19 with TRBJ2-1; tentatively, D is TRBD1 (5 bases). The CDR3 is made up of 15 amino acids. Germline CDR1 is LNHDA and CDR2 is SQIVND (reference sequence). The V gene lost 2 bases and the J gene lost 2 bases, with 10 bases spanning the gap. For the CDR3, the DNA is TGTGCCAGTAGTATACAGGGCCCTACCTACAATGAGCAGTTCTTC. It translates to CASSIQGPTYNEQFF.

The CDR3 loop is CASRNGAGKYEQYF. CDR3 nucleotides: TGTGCCAGCAGAAACGGAGCAGGGAAATACGAGCAGTACTTC. This chain uses TRBV7-9 with TRBJ2-7; perhaps TRBD1 as D (5 bases). The CDR3 has 14 amino acids. With 6 bases removed from V and 4 bases from J, the gap between germline ends came to 16 bases. Per germline, CDR1 SEHNR and CDR2 FQNEAQ (reference sequence). Drawing the rest from reference TRBV7-9 and TRBJ2-7, the complete variable domain is DTGVSQNPRHKITKRGQNVTFRCDPISEHNRLYWYRQTLGQGPEFLTYFQNEAQLEKSRLLSDRFSAERPKGSFSTLEIQRTEQGDSAMYLCASRNGAGKYEQYFGPGTRLTVT.

This chain connects TRBV5-1 to TRBJ2-1; D uncertain. CDR3 size: 12 residues. Trimming removed 5 bases at V and 4 bases at J, with 7 bases between. Germline V lookup: CDR1 SGHRS, CDR2 YFSETQ. For the CDR3, the DNA is TGCGCCAGCAGGTACAGTTACAATGAGCAGTTCTTC. It translates to CASRYSYNEQFF.

The chain is built from TRBV6-5 and TRBJ1-2; D unclear. CDR1 and CDR2 (germline): MNHEY, SVGAGI. The V end lost 4 bases, the J end lost 4 bases, and 13 bases lay between the germline ends. This CDR3 spans 14 amino acids. In DNA form, the CDR3 reads TGTGCCAGCAGTTCCCTGATTTTTAGCTATGGCTACACCTTC. Translating gives CASSSLIFSYGYTF.

This clone was observed a single time. The gene calls are TRBV15 and TRBJ2-2; D unresolved. The CDR3 has 12 residues. Trimming removed 5 bases at V and 6 bases at J, with 7 bases between. Germline-derived CDR1 and CDR2 are LNHNV and YYDKDF (reference sequence). This chain's CDR3 is CATSDPAGELFF. The CDR3 DNA follows: TGTGCCACCAGCGACCCCGCCGGGGAGCTGTTTTTT. Full variable domain (remainder filled in from reference TRBV15 and TRBJ2-2): DAMVIQNPRYQVTQFGKPVTLSCSQTLNHNVMYWYQQKSSQAPKLLFHYYDKDFNNEADTPDNFQSRRPNTSFCFLDIRSPGLGDTAMYLCATSDPAGELFFGEGSRLTVL.

The rearrangement uses TRBV5-1 and TRBJ2-1, with D uncertain. Trimming shortened V by 0 bases and J by 3 bases, and 7 bases separated the two germline ends. The CDR3 loop spans 14 amino acids. Germline V CDR1 and CDR2: SGHRS, YFSETQ. In DNA form, the CDR3 reads TGCGCCAGCAGCTTGGAAGCAGACTACAATGAGCAGTTCTTC. Its translation is CASSLEADYNEQFF.

The rearrangement links TRBV9 to TRBJ2-7; a weak D match, TRBD1 (6 bases). This CDR3 contains 15 residues. CDR1 is SGDLS, CDR2 YYNGEE, per germline. V lost 2 bases and J 2 bases, leaving 14 bases between the germline ends. The CDR3, as DNA: TGTGCCAGCAGCGTTGCACAGGGCGCGACCTACGAGCAGTACTTC. This gives the protein CASSVAQGATYEQYF.

In its sample, this clone was seen once. The chain joins TRBV28 to TRBJ2-1, with TRBD2 as a possible D gene (6 bases). CDR1 MDHEN and CDR2 SYDVKM come from the germline V gene. V was clipped by 6 bases and J by 9 bases, with 9 bases between them. The CDR3 totals 11 residues. Written as DNA, the CDR3 is TGTGCCAGCAGACTGGGACTTGAGCAGTTCTTC. It is translated as CASRLGLEQFF.

The V gene is TRBV2, the J gene TRBJ1-2; 7 bases line up with TRBD1. Looked up from germline, CDR1 is SNHLY and CDR2 is FYNNEI. There are 13 residues in the CDR3. J was trimmed by 3 bases and V by 9 bases; bases with no gene match: 7. For the CDR3, the DNA is TGTGCCAGAAGAGAAACAGGGGACTATGGCTACACCTTC. It translates to CARRETGDYGYTF.

This clone has a handful of counts. This chain connects TRBV27 to TRBJ1-5; unclear D gene. The CDR3 spans 13 residues. V was trimmed by 6 bases and J by 5 bases, leaving 11 bases between them. Per the germline V gene, CDR1 is MNHEY and CDR2 is SMNVEV (reference sequence). CDR3 bases: TGTGCCAGCAGCGGAGGAGGAGATCAGCCCCAGCATTTT. Amino acid sequence: CASSGGGDQPQHF.

The chain carries TRBV6-5 and TRBJ2-4, with a weak D call TRBD1 (6 bases). Germline assignment: CDR1 MNHEY and CDR2 SVGAGI. Trimming took 6 bases from V and 3 from J, leaving 9 bases between them. The CDR3 covers 13 residues. CDR3 loop: CASSARGKNIQYF. The DNA of the CDR3 is TGTGCCAGCAGCGCCAGGGGCAAAAACATTCAGTACTTC.

The rearrangement joins TRBV7-9 to TRBJ2-1, with 16 bases matching TRBD2. The V gene end was trimmed by 3 bases and the J gene end by 7 bases; junction bases not matched to a gene: 6. The CDR3 is 17 amino acids. CDR1 SEHNR and CDR2 FQNEAQ come from the germline V gene (reference sequence). Written as DNA, the CDR3 is TGTGCCAGCAGCTTGGGGACTAGCGGGGGGGGTCTGAATGAGCAGTTCTTC. This translates into CASSLGTSGGGLNEQFF.

This chain links TRBV5-6 with TRBJ2-1, with D hard to call. The length of the CDR3 is 14 residues. Per germline, CDR1 SGHDT and CDR2 YYEEEE. V lost 4 bases, J lost 2 bases, and 10 bases lay in between. CDR3 in amino acids: CASSMPGAYNEQFF. The DNA for the CDR3 is TGTGCCAGCAGCATGCCGGGCGCCTACAATGAGCAGTTCTTC.

The chain links TRBV5-1 to TRBJ2-3; 10 bases are a match to TRBD1. J gave up 2 bases and V 4 bases, and 10 bases lay outside the gene matches. The CDR3 covers 17 residues. Germline V gene sequence: CDR1 SGHRS, CDR2 YFSETQ. CDR3 region: CASSIRQGARVTDTQYF. Written as DNA, the CDR3 is TGCGCCAGCAGCATTCGACAGGGGGCTCGGGTCACAGATACGCAGTATTTT.